This T cell receptor (beta chain) was observed in a study of CD8 T cells in Susac syndrome. Relapsing-remitting disease, either stable or active, was present in the treatment-naive patients who were the multiple sclerosis controls. Negative isolation yielded CD4+ and CD8+ T cells, and FACS enriched TEMRA cells. Random hexamers were used to reverse transcribe the RNA input (roughly 0.5 to 1 ug). An immunoSEQ multiplex PCR generated amplified TCR beta CDR3 products spanning 54 Vbeta and 13 Jbeta. TCRdb used MiXCR to reprocess the immunoSEQ multiplex PCR reads, holding one entry per CDR3 protein. The table has about 300,000 distinct CDR3 sequences, about 88% seen once. Germline V gene data show CDR1 as SEHNR and CDR2 as FQNEAQ (reference sequence). The CDR3 sequence is 19 residues long. The V segment lost 1 base and the J segment 5 bases; nucleotides outside the gene matches: 12.

The clonotype originates from a human donor with multiple sclerosis. The chain joins TRBV7-9 to TRBJ2-5; 14 nucleotides align to TRBD2. Sequenced sample: CD8+ T cells from PBMCs. Written as DNA, the CDR3 is TGTGCCAGCAGCTTAGAGGGGACTAGCGGGAGAGGACGGGAGGAGACCCAGTACTTC. Translation: CASSLEGTSGRGREETQYF.